These 8 T cell receptor beta chains originate from one sample sequenced in a study of blood T cell repertoires in COVID-19. Method: immunoSEQ multiplex PCR; TCRdb's copy keeps in-frame clones and lacks some. The sample has over 35,000 clones; more than 75% are singletons. The sequenced material came from peripheral blood. The receptor source for this set is a man aged 40-50 years with COVID-19, enrolled during active disease.

This clone is medium-sized (0.01 to 0.1%) by share. The gene calls are TRBV5-6 and TRBJ1-5, with D possibly TRBD1 on 6 matching bases. The V gene's germline CDR1 is SGHDT and CDR2 YYEEEE. The CDR3 sequence is 15 residues long. The germline V and J ends were trimmed by 1 base and 2 bases, with 10 bases remaining between them. CDR3: CASSLTGSGNQPQHF. The DNA for the CDR3 is TGTGCCAGCAGCTTGACAGGGAGCGGCAATCAGCCCCAGCATTTT. Together with reference TRBV5-6 and TRBJ1-5, the CDR3 gives the full variable domain: DAGVTQSPTHLIKTRGQQVTLRCSPKSGHDTVSWYQQALGQGPQFIFQYYEEEERQRGNFPDRFSGHQFPNYSSELNVNALLLGDSALYLCASSLTGSGNQPQHFGDGTRLSIL.

This clone was seen a single time. The chain is built from TRBV28 and TRBJ1-2; D gene uncertain. The germline V gene encodes CDR1 MDHEN and CDR2 SYDVKM. Trimming cost V 5 bases and J 5 bases, with 12 bases left between them. CDR3 length equals 13 residues. CDR3 in amino acids: CASSHLGTYGYTF. The CDR3 nucleotides read TGTGCCAGCAGTCACCTCGGTACTTATGGCTACACCTTC.

The genes are TRBV5-6 and TRBJ2-3, with D perhaps matching TRBD1 (6 bases). The CDR3 has 14 residues. Germline CDR1 reads SGHDT; CDR2 reads YYEEEE. V lost 5 bases, J lost 0 bases, and 10 bases lay in between. DNA of the CDR3: TGTGCCAGCAGTCCCGGACAGAGCACAGATACGCAGTATTTT. Amino acid sequence: CASSPGQSTDTQYF.

Worth noting for this clone: An end of the junction differs from the germline gene, which may be a read error. This chain connects TRBV7-7 to TRBJ2-5, with D possibly matching TRBD1 (6 bases). The CDR3 contains 15 residues. Per the germline V gene, CDR1 is SSHAT and CDR2 is FNYEAQ (reference sequence). CDR3 loop: CASSLSDSTSGTQYF. In DNA, the CDR3 is TGTGCTAGCAGCTTATCGGACAGTACGAGTGGGACCCAGTACTTC.

V is TRBV21-1 and J is TRBJ2-3; the listed D gene, TRBD1, was not tested against the DNA. TRBV21-1 is given as a pseudogene. CDR3 size: 17 residues. For the CDR3, the DNA is TGTGCCAGCAGCAAAGAATCTAACAACAGGGAAACAGATACGCAGTATTTT. Its protein product is CASSKESNNRETDTQYF.

The chain couples TRBV24-1 to TRBJ2-1, with TRBD2 matching 9 bases. With 1 base clipped from V and 6 bases from J, the junction kept 6 bases outside the gene matches. The CDR3 is made up of 16 amino acids. Per the germline V gene, CDR1 is KGHDR and CDR2 is SFDVKD. The CDR3 spells CATSDFPAGGLNEQFF. The CDR3 nucleotides read TGTGCCACCAGTGATTTTCCAGCGGGGGGTCTCAATGAGCAGTTCTTC.

This clone was detected only once. The chain recombines TRBV20-1 with TRBJ2-5; weak D call: TRBD1 (6 bases). The ends were cut back, 3 bases at V and 2 bases at J, with 16 bases in the middle. Germline-derived CDR1 and CDR2 are DFQATT and SNEGSKA (reference sequence). The CDR3 is made up of 15 amino acids. For the CDR3, the DNA is TGCAGTGCTAGTAGGTCCAGGGGCAAACAAGAGACCCAGTACTTC. Translating gives CSASRSRGKQETQYF.

The chain links TRBV5-6 to TRBJ1-1; D is perhaps TRBD1 (6 bases). The CDR3 runs to 12 residues. V dropped 1 base and J dropped 11 bases, with 12 bases sitting between them. Germline V CDR1 and CDR2: SGHDT, YYEEEE. The CDR3 DNA sequence: TGTGCCAGCAGCTTGCCGGCAGGGGAGGCTTTCTTT. Translation gives CASSLPAGEAFF.